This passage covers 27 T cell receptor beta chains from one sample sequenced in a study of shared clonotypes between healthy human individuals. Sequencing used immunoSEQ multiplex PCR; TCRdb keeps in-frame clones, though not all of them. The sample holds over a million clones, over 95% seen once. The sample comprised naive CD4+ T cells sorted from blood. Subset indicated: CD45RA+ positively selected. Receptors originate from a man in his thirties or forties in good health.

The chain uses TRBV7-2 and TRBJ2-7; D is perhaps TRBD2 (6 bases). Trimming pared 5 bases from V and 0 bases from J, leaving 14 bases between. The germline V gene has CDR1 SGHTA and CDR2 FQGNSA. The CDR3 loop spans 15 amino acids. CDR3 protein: CASSTRLDHSYEQYF. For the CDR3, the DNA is TGTGCCAGCAGCACCCGACTAGATCACTCCTACGAGCAGTACTTC.

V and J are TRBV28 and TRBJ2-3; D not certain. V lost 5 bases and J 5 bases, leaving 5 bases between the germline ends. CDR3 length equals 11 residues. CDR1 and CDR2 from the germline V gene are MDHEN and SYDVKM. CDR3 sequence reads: CASSPVDTQYF. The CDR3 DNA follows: TGTGCCAGCAGTCCTGTAGATACGCAGTATTTT. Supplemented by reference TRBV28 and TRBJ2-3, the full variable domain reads DVKVTQSSRYLVKRTGEKVFLECVQDMDHENMFWYRQDPGLGLRLIYFSYDVKMKEKGDIPEGYSVSREKKERFSLILESASTNQTSMYLCASSPVDTQYFGPGTRLTVL.

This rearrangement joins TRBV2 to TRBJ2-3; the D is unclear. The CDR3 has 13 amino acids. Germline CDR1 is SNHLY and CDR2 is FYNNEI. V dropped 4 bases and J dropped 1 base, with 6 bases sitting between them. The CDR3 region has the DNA TGTGCCAGCAGTGCCCGGGGCACAGATACGCAGTATTTT. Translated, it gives CASSARGTDTQYF.

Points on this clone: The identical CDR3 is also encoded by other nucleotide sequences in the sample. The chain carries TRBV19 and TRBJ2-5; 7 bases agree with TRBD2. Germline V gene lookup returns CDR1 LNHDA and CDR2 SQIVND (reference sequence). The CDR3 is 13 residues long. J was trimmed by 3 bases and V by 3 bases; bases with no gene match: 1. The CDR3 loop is CASSMLAEETQYF. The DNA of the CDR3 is TGTGCCAGTAGTATGCTAGCGGAAGAGACCCAGTACTTC.

This CDR3 reads CASSRTGLYGTEAFF. CDR3 DNA sequence: TGTGCCAGTAGTAGGACAGGGCTTTACGGCACTGAAGCTTTCTTT. The rearrangement links TRBV19 to TRBJ1-1, with 8 bases lining up with TRBD1. CDR1 and CDR2 (germline): LNHDA, SQIVND (reference sequence). The CDR3 consists of 15 residues. V was pared by 4 bases and J by 4 bases, with 8 bases of the junction left unmatched.

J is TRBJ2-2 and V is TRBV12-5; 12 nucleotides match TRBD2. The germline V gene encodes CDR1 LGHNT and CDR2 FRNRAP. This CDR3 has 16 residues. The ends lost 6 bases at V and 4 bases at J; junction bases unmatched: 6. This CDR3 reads CASGMTSGSRTGELFF. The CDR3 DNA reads TGTGCTAGTGGGATGACTAGCGGGAGTCGCACCGGGGAGCTGTTTTTT.

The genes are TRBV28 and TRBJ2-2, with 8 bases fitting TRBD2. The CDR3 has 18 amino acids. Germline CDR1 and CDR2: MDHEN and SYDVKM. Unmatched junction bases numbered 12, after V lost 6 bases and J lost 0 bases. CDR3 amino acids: CASRGLGGNLTNTGELFF. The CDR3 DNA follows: TGTGCCAGCAGGGGACTAGGTGGAAATCTCACGAACACCGGGGAGCTGTTTTTT. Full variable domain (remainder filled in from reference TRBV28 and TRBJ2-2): DVKVTQSSRYLVKRTGEKVFLECVQDMDHENMFWYRQDPGLGLRLIYFSYDVKMKEKGDIPEGYSVSREKKERFSLILESASTNQTSMYLCASRGLGGNLTNTGELFFGEGSRLTVL.

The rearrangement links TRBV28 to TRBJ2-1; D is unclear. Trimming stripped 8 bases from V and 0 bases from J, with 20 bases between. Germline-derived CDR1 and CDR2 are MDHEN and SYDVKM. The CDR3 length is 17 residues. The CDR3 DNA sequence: TGTGCCAGCGTGGTGGACCTACGGCGGAGCTCCTACAATGAGCAGTTCTTC. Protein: CASVVDLRRSSYNEQFF.

Here the CDR3 DNA reads TGTGCCAGTAGTACGACAGGGGGATCGTACGAGCAGTACTTC. It codes for CASSTTGGSYEQYF. This chain connects TRBV19 to TRBJ2-7, with 9 nucleotides matching TRBD1. CDR1 LNHDA and CDR2 SQIVND come from the germline V gene (reference sequence). The CDR3 spans 14 residues. With V trimmed by 4 bases and J by 4 bases, 5 bases remained unmatched.

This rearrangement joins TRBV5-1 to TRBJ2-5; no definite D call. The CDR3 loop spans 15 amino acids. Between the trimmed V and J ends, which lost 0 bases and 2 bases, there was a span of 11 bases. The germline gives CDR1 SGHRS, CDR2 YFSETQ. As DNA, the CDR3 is TGCGCCAGCAGCTTGGCTAGGTTGGGTCAAGAGACCCAGTACTTC. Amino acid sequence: CASSLARLGQETQYF.

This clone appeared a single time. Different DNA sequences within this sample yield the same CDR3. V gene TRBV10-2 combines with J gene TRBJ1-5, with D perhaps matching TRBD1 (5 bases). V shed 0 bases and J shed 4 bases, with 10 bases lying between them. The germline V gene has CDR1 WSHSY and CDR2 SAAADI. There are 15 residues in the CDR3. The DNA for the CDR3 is TGCGCCAGCAGTGAGTCGGGGGGTGTAAATCAGCCCCAGCATTTT. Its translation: CASSESGGVNQPQHF.

CDR3 loop: CASSQDGRWEAEQFF. Here the CDR3 DNA reads TGCGCCAGCAGCCAAGATGGCAGGTGGGAGGCTGAGCAGTTCTTC. The chain links TRBV4-1 to TRBJ2-1, with D possibly matching TRBD2 (6 bases). This CDR3 is built from 15 residues. The V gene lost 0 bases and the J gene lost 9 bases, with 15 bases spanning the gap. Germline assignment: CDR1 MGHRA and CDR2 YSYEKL.

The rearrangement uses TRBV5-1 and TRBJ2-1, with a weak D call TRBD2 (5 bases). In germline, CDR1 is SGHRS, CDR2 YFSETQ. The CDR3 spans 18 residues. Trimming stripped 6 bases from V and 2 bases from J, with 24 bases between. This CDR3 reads CASTPGGWLTMTYNEQFF. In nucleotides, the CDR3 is TGCGCCAGCACCCCCGGAGGTTGGTTGACAATGACCTACAATGAGCAGTTCTTC.

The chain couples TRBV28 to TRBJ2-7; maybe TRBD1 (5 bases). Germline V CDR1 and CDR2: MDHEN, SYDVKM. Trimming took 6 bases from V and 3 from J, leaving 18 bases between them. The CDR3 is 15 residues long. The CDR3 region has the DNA TGTGCCAGCAGGAAGGCCGATGGGGCATTCTACGAGCAGTACTTC. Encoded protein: CASRKADGAFYEQYF. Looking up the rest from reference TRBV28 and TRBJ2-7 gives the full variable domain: DVKVTQSSRYLVKRTGEKVFLECVQDMDHENMFWYRQDPGLGLRLIYFSYDVKMKEKGDIPEGYSVSREKKERFSLILESASTNQTSMYLCASRKADGAFYEQYFGPGTRLTVT.

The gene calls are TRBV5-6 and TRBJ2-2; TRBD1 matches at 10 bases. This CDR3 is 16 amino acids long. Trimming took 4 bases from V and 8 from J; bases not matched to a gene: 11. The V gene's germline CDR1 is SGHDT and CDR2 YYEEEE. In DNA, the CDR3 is TGTGCCAGCAGCAAGCCGGGACAGGGGTTTTTGGGGGAGCTGTTTTTT. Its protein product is CASSKPGQGFLGELFF.

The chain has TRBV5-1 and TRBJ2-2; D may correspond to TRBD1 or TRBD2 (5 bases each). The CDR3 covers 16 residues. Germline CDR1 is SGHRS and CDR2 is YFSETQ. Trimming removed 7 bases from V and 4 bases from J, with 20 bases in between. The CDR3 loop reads CASSLYGTQATGELFF. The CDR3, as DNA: TGCGCCAGCTCCCTCTACGGGACCCAGGCCACCGGGGAGCTGTTTTTT.

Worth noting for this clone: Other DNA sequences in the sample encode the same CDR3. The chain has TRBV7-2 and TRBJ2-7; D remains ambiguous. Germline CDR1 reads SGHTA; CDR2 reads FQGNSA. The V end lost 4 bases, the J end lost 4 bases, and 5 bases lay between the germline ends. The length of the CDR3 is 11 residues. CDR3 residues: CASSSRYEQYF. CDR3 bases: TGTGCCAGCAGCTCAAGGTACGAGCAGTACTTC.

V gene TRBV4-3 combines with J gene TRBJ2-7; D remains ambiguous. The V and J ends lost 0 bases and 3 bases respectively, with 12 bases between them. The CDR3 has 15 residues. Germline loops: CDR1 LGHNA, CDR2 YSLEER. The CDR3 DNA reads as TGCGCCAGCAGCCAAGATCCAGAAGGCGGCTACGAGCAGTACTTC. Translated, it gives CASSQDPEGGYEQYF.

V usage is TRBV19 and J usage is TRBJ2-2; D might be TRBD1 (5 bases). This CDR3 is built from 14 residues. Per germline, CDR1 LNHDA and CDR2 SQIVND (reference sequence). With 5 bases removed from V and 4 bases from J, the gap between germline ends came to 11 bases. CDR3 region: CASSPQVSTGELFF. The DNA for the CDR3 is TGTGCCAGTAGTCCACAGGTCAGCACCGGGGAGCTGTTTTTT.

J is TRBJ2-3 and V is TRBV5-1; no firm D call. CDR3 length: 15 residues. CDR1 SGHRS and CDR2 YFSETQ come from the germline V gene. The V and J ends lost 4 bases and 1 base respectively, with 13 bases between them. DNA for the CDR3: TGCGCCAGCAGCCCAGTGGATGCGCGCACAGATACGCAGTATTTT. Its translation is CASSPVDARTDTQYF. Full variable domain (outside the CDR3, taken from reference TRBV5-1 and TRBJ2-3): KAGVTQTPRYLIKTRGQQVTLSCSPISGHRSVSWYQQTPGQGLQFLFEYFSETQRNKGNFPGRFSGRQFSNSRSEMNVSTLELGDSALYLCASSPVDARTDTQYFGPGTRLTVL.

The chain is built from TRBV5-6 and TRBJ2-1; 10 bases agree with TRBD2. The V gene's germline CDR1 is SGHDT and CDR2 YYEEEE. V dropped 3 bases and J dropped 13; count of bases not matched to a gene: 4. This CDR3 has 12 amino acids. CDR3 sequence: CASSSSGRNQFF. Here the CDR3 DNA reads TGTGCCAGCAGCTCTAGCGGGAGAAATCAGTTCTTC.

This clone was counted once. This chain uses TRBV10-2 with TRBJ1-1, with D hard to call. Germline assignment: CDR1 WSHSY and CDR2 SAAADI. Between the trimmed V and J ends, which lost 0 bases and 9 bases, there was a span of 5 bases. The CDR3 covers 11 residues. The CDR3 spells CASSESGQAFF. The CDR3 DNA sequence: TGCGCCAGCAGTGAGTCAGGTCAAGCTTTCTTT.

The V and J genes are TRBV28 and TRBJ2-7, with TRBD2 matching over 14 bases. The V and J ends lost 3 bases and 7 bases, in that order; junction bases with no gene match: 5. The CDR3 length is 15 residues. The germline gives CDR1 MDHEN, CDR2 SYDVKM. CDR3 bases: TGTGCCAGCAGTTTGGGGGGACTAGCGGGAGAGGAGCAGTACTTC. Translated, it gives CASSLGGLAGEEQYF.

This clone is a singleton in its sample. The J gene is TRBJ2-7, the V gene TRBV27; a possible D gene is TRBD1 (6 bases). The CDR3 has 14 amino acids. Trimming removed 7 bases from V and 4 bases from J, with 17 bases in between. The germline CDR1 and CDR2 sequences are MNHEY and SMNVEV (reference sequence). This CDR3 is CASKRTAVLYEQYF. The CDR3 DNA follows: TGTGCCAGCAAGAGGACAGCCGTTTTGTACGAGCAGTACTTC.

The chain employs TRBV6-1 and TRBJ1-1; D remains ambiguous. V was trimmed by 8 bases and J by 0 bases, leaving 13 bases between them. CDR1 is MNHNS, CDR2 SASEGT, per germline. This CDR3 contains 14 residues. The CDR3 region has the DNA TGTGCCAGCCCCGGGATGAAAGTGAACACTGAAGCTTTCTTT. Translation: CASPGMKVNTEAFF.

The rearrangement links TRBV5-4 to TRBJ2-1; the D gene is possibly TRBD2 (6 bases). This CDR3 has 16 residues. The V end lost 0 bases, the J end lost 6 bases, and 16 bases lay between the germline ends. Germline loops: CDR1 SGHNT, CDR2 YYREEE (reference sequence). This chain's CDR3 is CASSLAGRDRPNEQFF. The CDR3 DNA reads TGTGCCAGCAGCTTGGCAGGGCGGGATCGTCCCAATGAGCAGTTCTTC.

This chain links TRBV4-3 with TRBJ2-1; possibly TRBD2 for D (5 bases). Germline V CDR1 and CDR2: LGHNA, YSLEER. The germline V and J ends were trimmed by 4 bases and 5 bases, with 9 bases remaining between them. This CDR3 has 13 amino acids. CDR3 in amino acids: CASSRGLNNEQFF. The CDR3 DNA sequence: TGCGCCAGCAGCCGAGGGTTGAACAATGAGCAGTTCTTC.